The TCR beta chain under discussion was sequenced for a study of graft-versus-host responses after intestinal transplantation. Study at large: Recipients uniformly received anti-thymocyte globulin induction, followed by tacrolimus and steroids for roughly 3 years.

On this clone: The antigen is undetermined.

Only in-frame clones appear in the TCRdb table, and some are missing; sequencing was by immunoSEQ multiplex PCR. The sample contains about 94,000 clones, about 91% of which appear only once. CDR1 is SGHAT and CDR2 is FQNNGV in the germline V gene. The CDR3 loop spans 17 amino acids. The V and J ends lost 1 base and 2 bases respectively, with 15 bases between them. This chain joins TRBV11-2 and TRBJ2-1, with D hard to call. Here the sequenced sample was unstimulated CD8+ T cells sorted from spleen or lymph node cells, taken before intestinal transplant. This TCR derives from a human donor who received an intestinal transplant. CDR3 bases: TGTGCCAGCAGCTTAGGTCGGTCCTCCCAACCCTACAATGAGCAGTTCTTC. It yields the protein CASSLGRSSQPYNEQFF.